A selection of T cell receptor beta chains follows, all from one sample in a study of blood T cell repertoires in COVID-19. The assay was immunoSEQ multiplex PCR, and TCRdb's table has in-frame clones only and misses some. This sample has some 40,000 clones; about 85% occur once, and the top ten carry approximately 44%. Sequencing used peripheral blood. The receptors were gathered from a woman of 80 years or more with acute or convalescent COVID-19. Each CDR3 is given with its conserved first and last residue. Fields, in order: D gene, clone size, V gene, J gene, CDR3 DNA, CDR3 protein. D genes are given only for firm matches. Not every row has a clone size; where given, it reads once, few, many or a size class.

>TRBD2|.|TRBV7-8|TRBJ2-1
TGTGCCAGCAGCTTAGGAGGAGGTGGAGCGGGGGGTCGAGGGGAGCAGTTCTTC
CASSLGGGGAGGRGEQFF
>.|.|TRBV28|TRBJ1-2
TGTGCCAGCAGTCTCCCCCTTCGGGGCTACACCTTC
CASSLPLRGYTF
>.|many|TRBV6-5|TRBJ2-7
TGTGCCAGCATCAACAGGGCCACCCCCTACGAGCAGTACTTC
CASINRATPYEQYF
>.|.|TRBV2|TRBJ1-4
TGTGCCAGCAGTGTACGGGAGATAACCTTTTTT
CASSVREITFF
>.|.|TRBV29-1|TRBJ1-2
TGCAGCGTGGGGGGTACCCCCTATGGCTACACCTTC
CSVGGTPYGYTF
>.|few|TRBV2|TRBJ1-1
TGTGCCAGCGGGGAGAGGGGGAGAGGGAACACTGAAGCTTTCTTT
CASGERGRGNTEAFF
>TRBD1|.|TRBV28|TRBJ2-5
TGTGCCAGCAGTTTGCCCTCGAGGGGGCCGGGGGAGACCCAGTACTTC
CASSLPSRGPGETQYF
>.|.|TRBV7-8|TRBJ1-2
TGTGCCAGCAGCGCCGCCACGGACTATGGCTACACCTTC
CASSAATDYGYTF
>.|.|TRBV7-9|TRBJ2-5
TGTGCCAGCAGCTCCGACAGATACCCCGCCCGGGAGACCCAGTACTTC
CASSSDRYPARETQYF
>.|.|TRBV6-5|TRBJ2-5
TGTGCCAGCAGACTAACTGGACAGTTCCAAGAGACCCAGTACTTC
CASRLTGQFQETQYF
>TRBD1|few|TRBV24-1|TRBJ2-3
TGTGCCACCAGTGATTTGGGGGACAGGGGTACAGATACGCAGTATTTT
CATSDLGDRGTDTQYF
>.|.|TRBV3-1/TRBV3-2|TRBJ2-1
TGTGCCAGCAGCCAAGATGTGGGGAGTGATGAGCAGTTCTTC
CASSQDVGSDEQFF
>TRBD1|once|TRBV11-2|TRBJ1-1
TGTGCCAGCAGCTTAGGGACAGGGTCTGAAGCTTTCTTT
CASSLGTGSEAFF
>TRBD2|once|TRBV6-6|TRBJ2-2
TGTGCCAGCAGTCCTCTAAGAACAGCGGGGGGGCCACCCGGGGAGCTGTTTTTT
CASSPLRTAGGPPGELFF
>TRBD1|.|TRBV7-2|TRBJ1-3
TGTGCCAGCAGCTCACAGGGGATCTCTGGAAACACCATATATTTT
CASSSQGISGNTIYF
>.|.|TRBV30|TRBJ1-2
TGTGCCTGGAGTGTACGGAGGACCACCGGGAATGGCTACACCTTC
CAWSVRRTTGNGYTF
>TRBD1|.|TRBV3-1/TRBV3-2|TRBJ1-5
TGTGCCAGCAGCCAGGGACAGGGCAATCAGCCCCAGCATTTT
CASSQGQGNQPQHF
>.|.|TRBV3-1/TRBV3-2|TRBJ2-7
TGTGCCAGCAGCCAAGGCACAAGCTCCTACGAGCAGTACTTC
CASSQGTSSYEQYF
>.|.|TRBV11-3|TRBJ1-1
TGTGCCAGCAGCTTAGGCGGTTTGAACACTGAAGCTTTCTTT
CASSLGGLNTEAFF
>.|.|TRBV7-2|TRBJ1-4
TGTGCCAGCAGCGTGACAGGACGCGAAAAACTGTTTTTT
CASSVTGREKLFF
>.|few|TRBV5-5|TRBJ1-3
TGTGCCAGCAGCCCGGACACCTCTGGAAACACCATATATTTT
CASSPDTSGNTIYF
>.|.|TRBV6-4|TRBJ1-4
TGTGCCCTAGCGGCAGTTAATGAAAAACTGTTTTTT
CALAAVNEKLFF
>.|.|TRBV6-5|TRBJ1-5
TGTGCCATCGCCTCTGAAGAGGGACAGCCCCAGCATTTT
CAIASEEGQPQHF
>TRBD1|.|TRBV6-6|TRBJ2-1
TGTGCCAGCAGCCCCGACAGGGGAAATGAGCAGTTCTTC
CASSPDRGNEQFF